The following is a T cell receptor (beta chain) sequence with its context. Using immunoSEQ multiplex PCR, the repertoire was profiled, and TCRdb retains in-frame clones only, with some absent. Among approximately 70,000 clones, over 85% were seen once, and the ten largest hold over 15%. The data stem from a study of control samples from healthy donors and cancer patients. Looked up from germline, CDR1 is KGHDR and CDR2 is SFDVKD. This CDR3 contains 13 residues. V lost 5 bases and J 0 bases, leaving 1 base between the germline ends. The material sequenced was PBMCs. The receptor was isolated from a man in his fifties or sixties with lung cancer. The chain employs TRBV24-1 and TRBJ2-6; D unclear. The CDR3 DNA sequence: TGTGCCACCAGTGTCTCTGGGGCCAACGTCCTGACTTTC. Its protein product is CATSVSGANVLTF.